The source of this T cell receptor (beta chain) is a study of T cell clones after liver transplantation (dated by TCRdb to about 2019). Background for the entire study: Samples were obtained from ITN030ST, a randomized trial in which withdrawal of immunosuppression was attempted within 2 years of liver transplantation. Donor-reactive T cell clones were identified by TCRbeta sequencing after a pre-transplant mixed lymphocyte reaction and then tracked in post-transplant blood. Third party-reactive TCRbeta sequences from pre-transplant MLRs were also identified as an antigen-independent comparator for donor-reactive sequences. Three of the eight recipients were HCV-positive; the others were transplanted for non-autoimmune, non-viral indications. Subjects received no induction therapy and standard immunosuppression until randomization at 12-24 months post-transplant. Tolerance meant complete immunosuppression withdrawal for at least one year without liver enzymes rising beyond twice the upper limit of normal. Blood samples were collected pre-transplant, then pre-randomization ahead of withdrawal, and finally post-randomization once withdrawal had either been completed or failed. The study cohort included 8 liver transplant recipients, of whom 3 were classified as tolerant and 5 as non-tolerant. Study-wide findings and limitations: When repertoire turnover was accounted for, significantly reduced detection of donor-reactive sequences was found in 7 of 8 subjects for CD4 and in 8 of 8 subjects for CD8. Donor-reactive sequences decreased more than third party-reactive sequences, which suggests partial antigen-specific deletion that was not related to withdrawal success. In most of the 8 subjects, circulating donor-reactive CD4 TCRbeta sequences decreased significantly after transplant, regardless of tolerance or HCV status. Because of small, heterogeneous patient numbers and non-standardized post-transplant time points, the conclusions were only preliminary. Because no allograft tissue specimens were available, donor-reactive T cells may have migrated into the graft instead of being deleted. In a couple of subjects, low numbers of available donor cells limited the measurable donor-reactive repertoire.

After removal of 5 bases from V and 5 bases from J, the junction retains 11 bases not matched to a gene. The CDR3, cysteine through phenylalanine, is 15 amino acids long. The kept DNA is CDR3 alone, 45 bases in frame from the first base. CDR1 and CDR2, looked up from the germline V gene, are SGHAT and FQNNGV. As to this clone: Its antigen has not been determined. Base quality data are lacking; no much larger clone is found one base away.

High-throughput TCRbeta CDR3 sequencing of frozen genomic DNA was performed by immunoSEQ, including PCR amplification, mapping, bias correction and internal controls. In the authors' own workflow: Only productive rearrangements were retained, with each unique TCRbeta sequence defined by its CDR3 nucleotide sequence together with its V and J gene. Donor-reactive sequences required at least 5-fold expansion in CFSE-low cells versus unstimulated pre-transplant cells and at least 0.01% frequency. Minimum frequency thresholds were set for each subject based on the unstimulated sample with the lowest template count, ensuring at least 90% detection power. Jensen-Shannon divergence between the top 1000 TCRbeta sequences post-transplant and pre-transplant was used to measure repertoire turnover. Two-sided Fisher's exact tests were used to test for changes in how often donor-reactive sequences were detected. Entries here come from immuneACCESS through TCRdb and include only in-frame sequences with V and J called. Some clones fail to appear in such tables; in the studies checked, an unresolved V gene covers under half of the shortfall, and the cause of the remainder is unknown. D and trimming come from the DNA, and the V and J calls and clone size come from that table. In this sample the table shows some 80,000 clones, roughly 84% of which occur a single time. Over 2% of the sample is in the top ten clones.

Thawed unstimulated PBMCs were stained for CD3, CD4 and CD8 and FACS-sorted into CD3+CD4+ and CD3+CD8+ populations. Each of the 8 studied subjects was randomized to immunosuppression withdrawal. The Qiagen DNeasy Blood and Tissue Kit was used for isolation of genomic DNA. The sequencing here drew on CD4+ T cells from blood, taken less than 50 months after liver transplant. This receptor was identified in a human patient who received a liver transplant. Following a transplant, some T lymphocytes may have been derived from the graft donor. The rearrangement combines TRBV11-2 with TRBJ2-7; 8 bases in the middle match TRBD2. In nucleotide form, the sequence is TGTGCCAGCAGCCCCGGACTAGCAGAATTGAACGAGCAGTACTTC. This translates into CASSPGLAELNEQYF.